These 25 T cell receptor beta chains originate from one sample sequenced in a study of shared clonotypes between healthy human individuals. Sequencing used immunoSEQ multiplex PCR; TCRdb keeps in-frame clones, though not all of them. The table includes 1,400,000 or so clones, 98% to 99% detected once. The sample comprised naive CD4+ T cells sorted from blood. Documented subset: CD45RA+ positively selected. The origin of the receptors is a man aged 25-45 years in good health.

The chain is built from TRBV5-1 and TRBJ2-2; D not certain. The CDR3 consists of 14 residues. Trimming took 1 base from V and 3 from J, leaving 7 bases between them. The germline V gene encodes CDR1 SGHRS and CDR2 YFSETQ. CDR3 residues: CASSLIEYTGELFF. The CDR3 nucleotides read TGCGCCAGCAGCTTGATCGAGTACACCGGGGAGCTGTTTTTT.

The V call is TRBV5-7, the J call TRBJ1-2; the D gene is possibly TRBD1 (5 bases). TRBV5-7 counts as an open reading frame of uncertain function. With 0 bases removed from V and 4 bases from J, the gap between germline ends came to 7 bases. The CDR3 totals 13 residues. In DNA form, the CDR3 reads TGTGCCAGCAGCTTGGGAGGGACCTATGGCTACACCTTC. It is translated as CASSLGGTYGYTF.

The chain carries TRBV19 and TRBJ1-3; D remains ambiguous. Germline CDR1 reads LNHDA; CDR2 reads SQIVND (reference sequence). CDR3 length: 14 residues. The V end was cut by 5 bases, the J end by 4 bases, with 12 bases between. The DNA for the CDR3 is TGTGCCAGTAGTGAGACCTTCTCGGGAAACACCATATATTTT. Translation: CASSETFSGNTIYF.

This clone was picked up one time. J is TRBJ2-5 and V is TRBV5-4, with a weak D call TRBD1 (5 bases). Germline V lookup: CDR1 SGHNT, CDR2 YYREEE (reference sequence). The CDR3 is 14 residues long. V lost 4 bases, J lost 1 base, and 11 bases lay in between. The CDR3 region is CASSRGTGQETQYF. The CDR3 coding sequence is TGTGCCAGCAGCAGGGGAACAGGCCAAGAGACCCAGTACTTC.

V usage is TRBV10-3 and J usage is TRBJ2-5, with D perhaps TRBD1 (6 bases). The ends were cut back, 7 bases at V and 4 bases at J, with 7 bases in the middle. CDR3 length equals 11 residues. Germline V gene lookup returns CDR1 ENHRY and CDR2 SYGVKD. This chain's CDR3 is CAITQGETQYF. CDR3 coding DNA: TGTGCCATCACACAGGGAGAGACCCAGTACTTC.

This clone has only one observation. The rearrangement joins TRBV28 to TRBJ1-2; D gene ambiguous. The ends were cut back, 3 bases at V and 4 bases at J, with 9 bases in the middle. Looked up from germline, CDR1 is MDHEN and CDR2 is SYDVKM. The CDR3 contains 13 residues. CDR3 nucleotide sequence: TGTGCCAGCAGTTTCATCCAGGCCTATGGCTACACCTTC. As protein: CASSFIQAYGYTF.

The V and J genes are TRBV9 and TRBJ1-1, with D possibly being TRBD1 (6 bases). V lost 0 bases, J lost 6 bases, and 12 bases lay in between. This CDR3 has 14 amino acids. The germline V gene encodes CDR1 SGDLS and CDR2 YYNGEE. Here the CDR3 DNA reads TGTGCCAGCAGCGTAGTCCGGGACACTGCTGAAGCTTTCTTT. Translation: CASSVVRDTAEAFF. Full variable domain (rest looked up from reference TRBV9 and TRBJ1-1): DSGVTQTPKHLITATGQRVTLRCSPRSGDLSVYWYQQSLDQGLQFLIQYYNGEERAKGNILERFSAQQFPDLHSELNLSSLELGDSALYFCASSVVRDTAEAFFGQGTRLTVV.

The CDR3 here is CASSLPGSGWYEQYF. CDR3 nucleotides: TGTGCCAGCAGCTTGCCCGGGAGTGGCTGGTACGAGCAGTACTTC. The chain carries TRBV5-8 and TRBJ2-7, with D possibly being TRBD2 (6 bases). The length of the CDR3 is 15 residues. Trimming stripped 1 base from V and 4 bases from J, with 15 bases between. CDR1 is SGHTS, CDR2 YDEGEE, per germline.

This clone occurred once. The chain combines TRBV5-1 with TRBJ2-1; 7 bases match TRBD2. V lost 4 bases and J lost 0; bases outside the gene matches: 4. Germline values: CDR1 SGHRS, CDR2 YFSETQ. The CDR3 length is 15 residues. CDR3 nucleotides: TGCGCCAGCAGCCGGGGCGGGAGCTCCTACAATGAGCAGTTCTTC. Residues: CASSRGGSSYNEQFF.

DNA of the CDR3: TGTGCCAGTACCGTTAGCGGGAGTGGCTCCTACGAGCAGTACTTC. Protein: CASTVSGSGSYEQYF. This sequence joins TRBV19 and TRBJ2-7; 9 nucleotides match TRBD2. With V trimmed by 7 bases and J by 0 bases, 7 bases remained unmatched. The CDR3 runs to 15 residues. CDR1 and CDR2 from the germline V gene are LNHDA and SQIVND (reference sequence).

In DNA form, the CDR3 reads TGTGCCAGCAGCCATAACAGGGGGCCCGGTGGTACTAGCACAGATACGCAGTATTTT. This codes for CASSHNRGPGGTSTDTQYF. The chain carries TRBV7-9 and TRBJ2-3, with 9 bases that match TRBD1. This CDR3 is 19 amino acids long. V shed 5 bases and J 0 bases; nucleotides not matched to a gene: 15. Germline values: CDR1 SEHNR, CDR2 FQNEAQ (reference sequence).

The gene calls are TRBV7-2 and TRBJ1-2, with 7 nucleotides matching TRBD1. From germline, CDR1 is SGHTA and CDR2 FQGNSA. With V trimmed by 0 bases and J by 3 bases, 4 bases remained unmatched. This CDR3 has 15 residues. DNA of the CDR3: TGTGCCAGCAGCTTAGCGACAGGGCTTGACTATGGCTACACCTTC. This gives the protein CASSLATGLDYGYTF.

The chain combines TRBV30 with TRBJ1-4; TRBD1 matches 10 bases. J lost 8 bases, V lost 8 bases, and 8 bases had no gene match. The length of the CDR3 is 13 residues. CDR1 GTSNPN and CDR2 SVGIG come from the germline V gene (reference sequence). The CDR3 is CAGGTGAGEKLFF. DNA of the CDR3: TGTGCCGGAGGGACAGGGGCAGGGGAAAAACTGTTTTTT.

The chain has TRBV7-2 and TRBJ2-5, with a tentative D call TRBD2 (5 bases). The CDR3 has 12 residues. The germline gives CDR1 SGHTA, CDR2 FQGNSA. Deletions cut 1 base from V and 9 bases from J, with 9 bases between. CDR3 in DNA: TGTGCCAGCAGCTTAGTCCAGAGGGCCCAGTACTTC. It codes for CASSLVQRAQYF.

The CDR3 region is CASSSDLAGKLETQYF. DNA for the CDR3: TGTGCCAGCAGCTCCGATCTAGCGGGGAAACTTGAGACCCAGTACTTC. The genes are TRBV7-2 and TRBJ2-5, with TRBD2 matching over 9 bases. The germline gives CDR1 SGHTA, CDR2 FQGNSA. J lost 5 bases, V lost 4 bases, and 11 bases had no gene match. The CDR3 runs to 16 residues.

V usage is TRBV2 and J usage is TRBJ2-1, with 8 bases matching TRBD1. The CDR3 runs to 14 residues. The trim removed 7 bases at V and 10 bases at J, leaving 12 bases unmatched. The germline V gene has CDR1 SNHLY and CDR2 FYNNEI. Written as DNA, the CDR3 is TGTGCCAGCATCCGGGACAGGAATGGGGCAGAGCAGTTCTTC. Its protein product is CASIRDRNGAEQFF.

This rearrangement joins TRBV5-1 to TRBJ2-7, with D possibly being TRBD1 or TRBD2 (5 bases each). Germline CDR1 SGHRS, CDR2 YFSETQ. The V and J ends lost 7 bases and 5 bases respectively, with 16 bases between them. The CDR3 has 13 residues. CDR3 nucleotide sequence: TGCGCCAGCGGCAGGGAGCCGCTCGACGAGCAGTACTTC. Translation: CASGREPLDEQYF. The variable domain in full, with the rest retrieved from reference TRBV5-1 and TRBJ2-7, is KAGVTQTPRYLIKTRGQQVTLSCSPISGHRSVSWYQQTPGQGLQFLFEYFSETQRNKGNFPGRFSGRQFSNSRSEMNVSTLELGDSALYLCASGREPLDEQYFGPGTRLTVT.

The rearrangement uses TRBV4-1 and TRBJ1-1; D is ambiguous. Per the germline V gene, CDR1 is MGHRA and CDR2 is YSYEKL. The CDR3 has 14 amino acids. The V gene lost 3 bases and the J gene lost 6 bases, with 14 bases spanning the gap. The CDR3 nucleotides read TGCGCCAGCAGCCACCAAAGAGGAGGCGCTGAAGCTTTCTTT. Translated: CASSHQRGGAEAFF.

In the case of this clone: Other DNA sequences in the sample encode the same CDR3. The rearrangement links TRBV29-1 to TRBJ2-7, with D unresolved. This CDR3 comprises 11 residues. V was shortened by 4 bases and J by 3 bases, with 7 bases between the two germline ends. From germline, CDR1 is SQVTM and CDR2 ANQGSEA. CDR3 DNA sequence: TGCAGCGTTGGCAAAAGCTACGAGCAGTACTTC. It specifies CSVGKSYEQYF.

This clone was observed a few times. The chain uses TRBV19 and TRBJ1-5; D may be TRBD1 (6 bases). Per germline, CDR1 LNHDA and CDR2 SQIVND (reference sequence). The V gene lost 7 bases and the J gene lost 3 bases, with 13 bases spanning the gap. This CDR3 region has 14 residues. This CDR3 is CASIGGGFNQPQHF. CDR3 sequence (DNA): TGTGCCAGTATCGGGGGCGGATTCAATCAGCCCCAGCATTTT.

The chain joins TRBV6-6 to TRBJ2-5; no clear D. Trimming left V 7 bases short and J 1 base short, with 4 bases between. The germline CDR1 and CDR2 sequences are MNHNY and SVGAGI (reference sequence). This CDR3 comprises 11 residues. As DNA, the CDR3 is TGTGCCAGCACACGCCAAGAGACCCAGTACTTC. Translating it yields CASTRQETQYF.

V gene TRBV7-2 combines with J gene TRBJ2-7; weak D call: TRBD1 (5 bases). The ends were cut back, 2 bases at V and 3 bases at J, with 17 bases in the middle. This CDR3 comprises 16 residues. Per germline, CDR1 SGHTA and CDR2 FQGNSA. CDR3 in amino acids: CASSLTSSRQGYEQYF. The DNA for the CDR3 is TGTGCCAGCAGCTTAACCTCGTCCCGTCAGGGCTACGAGCAGTACTTC.

This rearrangement joins TRBV27 to TRBJ1-2; D might be TRBD1 (5 bases). Trimming removed 2 bases at V and 2 bases at J, with 9 bases between. Germline CDR1 reads MNHEY; CDR2 reads SMNVEV (reference sequence). The CDR3 length is 14 residues. CDR3 nucleotide sequence: TGTGCCAGCAGTTTAGGCAGGGCGAACTATGGCTACACCTTC. It translates to CASSLGRANYGYTF.

The chain has TRBV13 and TRBJ1-5; D possibly corresponds to TRBD1 (5 bases). Germline CDR1 and CDR2: PRHDT and FYEKMQ (reference sequence). Trimming took 4 bases from V and 2 from J, leaving 15 bases between them. The length of the CDR3 is 16 residues. CDR3 sequence reads: CASSSSAGPGNQPQHF. Here the CDR3 DNA reads TGTGCCAGCAGCTCCTCGGCAGGGCCGGGCAATCAGCCCCAGCATTTT.

The V and J genes are TRBV30 and TRBJ1-1; D is possibly TRBD1 (5 bases). Deletions cut 0 bases from V and 1 base from J, with 9 bases between. The CDR3 length is 14 residues. The germline CDR1 and CDR2 sequences are GTSNPN and SVGIG (reference sequence). The CDR3 region is CAWSVLGRNTEAFF. The CDR3 bases are TGTGCCTGGAGTGTTTTGGGGCGGAACACTGAAGCTTTCTTT.